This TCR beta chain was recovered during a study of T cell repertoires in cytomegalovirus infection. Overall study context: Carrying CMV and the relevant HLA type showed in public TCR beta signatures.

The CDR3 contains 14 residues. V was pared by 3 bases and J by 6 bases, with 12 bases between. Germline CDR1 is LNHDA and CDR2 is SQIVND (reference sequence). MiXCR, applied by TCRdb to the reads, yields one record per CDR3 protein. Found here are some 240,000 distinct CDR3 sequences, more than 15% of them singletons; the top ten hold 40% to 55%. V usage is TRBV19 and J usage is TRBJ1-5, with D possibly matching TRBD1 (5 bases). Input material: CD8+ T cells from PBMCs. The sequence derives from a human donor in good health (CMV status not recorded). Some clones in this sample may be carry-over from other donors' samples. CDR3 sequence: CASSIFAGSQPQHF. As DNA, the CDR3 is TGTGCCAGTAGTATCTTTGCAGGGTCTCAGCCCCAGCATTTT.